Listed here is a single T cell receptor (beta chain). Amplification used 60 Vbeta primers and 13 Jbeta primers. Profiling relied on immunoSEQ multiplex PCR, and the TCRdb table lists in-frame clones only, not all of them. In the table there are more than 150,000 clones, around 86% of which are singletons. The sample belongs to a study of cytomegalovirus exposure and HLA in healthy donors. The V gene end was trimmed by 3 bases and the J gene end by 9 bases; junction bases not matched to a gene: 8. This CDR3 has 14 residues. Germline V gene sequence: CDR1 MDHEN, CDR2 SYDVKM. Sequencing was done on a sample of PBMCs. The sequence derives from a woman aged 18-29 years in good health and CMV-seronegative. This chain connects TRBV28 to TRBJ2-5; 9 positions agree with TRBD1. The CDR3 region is CASSFGGTGKAQYF. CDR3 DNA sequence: TGTGCCAGCAGTTTTGGGGGGACAGGGAAGGCCCAGTACTTC.